The 7 T cell receptor beta chains listed next were all sequenced from one sample in a study of T cell changes during pregnancy in multiple sclerosis. Clones were sequenced by immunoSEQ multiplex PCR, and TCRdb holds only the in-frame ones, with some missing. Here the sample spans roughly 48,000 clones, 94% being singletons. The source was CD4+ T cells from peripheral blood mononuclear cells, collected in the first trimester of pregnancy. These receptors were taken from a female donor with multiple sclerosis, enrolled in a pregnancy study.

This chain joins TRBV6-5 and TRBJ1-6, with 8 bases matching TRBD1. V shed 6 bases and J 7 bases; nucleotides not matched to a gene: 5. CDR3 length equals 14 residues. From germline, CDR1 is MNHEY and CDR2 SVGAGI. CDR3 protein: CASRPTGVNSPLHF. CDR3 bases: TGTGCCAGCAGGCCGACAGGGGTCAATTCACCCCTCCACTTT.

The chain joins TRBV15 to TRBJ1-5; D may be TRBD1 (5 bases). The CDR3 covers 14 residues. Trimming cost V 0 bases and J 10 bases, with 13 bases left between them. CDR1 LNHNV and CDR2 YYDKDF come from the germline V gene (reference sequence). The CDR3 loop reads CATSRDFRQGPQHF. In DNA, the CDR3 is TGTGCCACCAGCAGAGATTTTCGGCAGGGTCCCCAGCATTTT.

The V and J genes are TRBV5-5 and TRBJ2-7, with D tentatively TRBD1 (5 bases). Germline-derived CDR1 and CDR2 are SGHKS and YYEKEE (reference sequence). V lost 2 bases and J lost 6, with 21 bases in between. The length of the CDR3 is 16 residues. CDR3 residues: CASSFHVQGRALEQYF. The CDR3 DNA sequence: TGTGCCAGCAGCTTTCATGTCCAAGGCAGGGCTCTCGAGCAGTACTTC.

V is TRBV7-2 and J is TRBJ1-5; 7 bases agree with TRBD1. The CDR3 is 16 amino acids. V dropped 4 bases and J dropped 2; count of bases not matched to a gene: 8. In germline, CDR1 is SGHTA, CDR2 FQGNSA. For the CDR3, the DNA is TGTGCCAGCAGCTCACAGGGGTTCATCGGCAATCAGCCCCAGCATTTT. It is translated as CASSSQGFIGNQPQHF.

The chain employs TRBV4-2 and TRBJ2-4; D gene ambiguous. Germline CDR1 reads LGHNA; CDR2 reads YNFKEQ. The V and J ends lost 3 bases and 0 bases respectively, with 6 bases between them. This CDR3 has 14 residues. CDR3 region: CASSQIEAKNIQYF. The CDR3 DNA reads as TGTGCCAGCAGCCAGATAGAAGCCAAAAACATTCAGTACTTC.

The chain uses TRBV4-1 and TRBJ2-3; 7 nucleotides agree with TRBD2. V lost 0 bases and J lost 5; bases outside the gene matches: 11. CDR1 and CDR2 from the germline V gene are MGHRA and YSYEKL. This CDR3 is 17 amino acids long. The CDR3 DNA sequence: TGCGCCAGCAGCCAAGATCTTCGCGGGGGAGCGTTAGATACGCAGTATTTT. It yields the protein CASSQDLRGGALDTQYF.

The chain is built from TRBV30 and TRBJ1-1; no clear D gene. Trimming removed 3 bases at V and 0 bases at J, with 2 bases between. CDR1 and CDR2 from the germline V gene are GTSNPN and SVGIG (reference sequence). This CDR3 is built from 11 residues. CDR3 DNA: TGTGCCTGGAGCGTGAACACTGAAGCTTTCTTT. This encodes CAWSVNTEAFF.